The 24 T cell receptor beta chains presented below share a single source sample, sequenced in a study of blood T cell repertoires in COVID-19. Generated by immunoSEQ multiplex PCR, the TCRdb table keeps only in-frame clones and is missing some. The sample lists just over 300,000 clones, about nine tenths occurring once. The sample consisted of PBMCs or T cells enriched from blood (not recorded which). Every receptor here comes from a man aged 25-40 years who had recovered from COVID-19.

This rearrangement joins TRBV5-6 to TRBJ2-3; the match to TRBD2 covers 8 bases. The V gene's germline CDR1 is SGHDT and CDR2 YYEEEE. The CDR3 covers 16 residues. Trimming took 3 bases from V and 0 from J; bases not matched to a gene: 6. CDR3 region: CASSSTSGSSTDTQYF. CDR3 coding DNA: TGTGCCAGCAGCTCAACTAGCGGATCTAGCACAGATACGCAGTATTTT.

This clone was seen a few times. This chain links TRBV30 with TRBJ1-6, with 8 bases matching TRBD1. Germline CDR1 GTSNPN, CDR2 SVGIG (reference sequence). The junction had 2 bases not matched to a gene; V was cut back by 8 bases and J by 5 bases. The CDR3 is made up of 12 amino acids. The CDR3 region has the DNA TGTGCCGCGGACAGGGATAATTCACCCCTCCACTTT. This sequence encodes CAADRDNSPLHF.

This clone was recorded a few times. This chain uses TRBV30 with TRBJ1-1, with D unresolved. CDR3 size: 12 residues. V gave up 4 bases and J gave up 1 base, with 7 bases separating them. Per the germline V gene, CDR1 is GTSNPN and CDR2 is SVGIG (reference sequence). CDR3 DNA: TGTGCCTGGAATGGGCCGAACACTGAAGCTTTCTTT. This codes for CAWNGPNTEAFF.

This clone was recorded once. Different DNA sequences within this sample yield the same CDR3. This chain connects TRBV7-2 to TRBJ1-5; 8 bases are a match to TRBD1. V was clipped by 1 base and J by 7 bases; unmatched bases: 6. The CDR3 has 15 residues. Germline V gene sequence: CDR1 SGHTA, CDR2 FQGNSA. The DNA of the CDR3 is TGTGCCAGCAGCTTAGTCACAGGGGGTGGCCAGCCCCAGCATTTT. The encoded protein is CASSLVTGGGQPQHF.

This rearrangement joins TRBV6-5 to TRBJ1-2; TRBD1 agrees at 8 bases. The CDR3 is made up of 15 amino acids. The V gene's germline CDR1 is MNHEY and CDR2 SVGAGI. With V trimmed by 0 bases and J by 4 bases, 4 bases remained unmatched. This CDR3 is CASSYSPGGGYGYTF. CDR3 DNA sequence: TGTGCCAGCAGTTACTCGCCAGGGGGCGGCTATGGCTACACCTTC.

The rearrangement joins TRBV5-5 to TRBJ2-1; 7 nucleotides line up with TRBD2. Per germline, CDR1 SGHKS and CDR2 YYEKEE (reference sequence). The CDR3 extends over 15 amino acids. V lost 3 bases to trimming and J lost 0 bases; unmatched junction nucleotides: 3. The CDR3 nucleotides read TGTGCCAGCAGCTGGAGCGGGAACTCCTACAATGAGCAGTTCTTC. As protein: CASSWSGNSYNEQFF.

The chain couples TRBV29-1 to TRBJ2-5, with D possibly TRBD1 on 6 matching bases. Germline lookup yields CDR1 SQVTM and CDR2 ANQGSEA. This CDR3 is 13 amino acids long. V was pared by 0 bases and J by 5 bases, with 10 bases between. In DNA form, the CDR3 reads TGCAGCGTTGAAGAGGGGGCGCGGGAGACCCAGTACTTC. Translating it yields CSVEEGARETQYF.

The V and J genes are TRBV11-2 and TRBJ2-1, with 9 bases matching TRBD1. Per germline, CDR1 SGHAT and CDR2 FQNNGV. Losses at the gene ends were 6 bases for V and 2 bases for J; bases not matched to a gene: 8. The CDR3 sequence is 16 residues long. In nucleotides, the CDR3 is TGTGCCAGCAGTCGTGGACAGGGGATAACCTACAATGAGCAGTTCTTC. This gives the protein CASSRGQGITYNEQFF. Together with reference TRBV11-2 and TRBJ2-1, the CDR3 gives the full variable domain: EAGVAQSPRYKIIEKRQSVAFWCNPISGHATLYWYQQILGQGPKLLIQFQNNGVVDDSQLPKDRFSAERLKGVDSTLKIQPAKLEDSAVYLCASSRGQGITYNEQFFGPGTRLTVL.

The table lists this clone with a count of one. The V call is TRBV6-4, the J call TRBJ1-5; 10 bases line up with TRBD1. CDR3 length equals 14 residues. Germline assignment: CDR1 MRHNA and CDR2 SNTAGT. V was clipped by 4 bases and J by 7 bases; unmatched bases: 4. The CDR3 DNA reads TGTGCCAGCAGTGCGGGGACAGGGGAACAGCCCCAGCATTTT. Its protein is CASSAGTGEQPQHF.

The CDR3 DNA is TGTGCCAGCAGCGGACAGACCGGGACTAGCTCTGGCGATGAGCAGTTCTTC. It specifies CASSGQTGTSSGDEQFF. The chain uses TRBV11-3 and TRBJ2-1, with 9 bases identical to TRBD2. The CDR3 has 17 residues. V was clipped by 5 bases and J by 8 bases; unmatched bases: 16. Germline loops: CDR1 SGHNT, CDR2 YENEEA.

The chain has TRBV11-2 and TRBJ2-2; 7 bases match TRBD1. This CDR3 is 14 amino acids long. V shed 4 bases, J shed 4 bases, and the junction held 3 bases outside the gene matches. Germline V lookup: CDR1 SGHAT, CDR2 FQNNGV. This CDR3 is CASSWGQFTGELFF. The CDR3 DNA is TGTGCCAGCAGCTGGGGACAGTTCACCGGGGAGCTGTTTTTT.

This CDR3 is CAGGEGIAKLFF. CDR3 sequence (DNA): TGTGCCGGAGGGGAGGGGATTGCAAAACTGTTTTTT. The J gene is TRBJ1-4, the V gene TRBV6-5, with D possibly matching TRBD1 (5 bases). Germline CDR1 and CDR2: MNHEY and SVGAGI. This CDR3 comprises 12 residues. Trimming took off 11 bases at V and 10 bases at J, with 17 bases between the two ends.

The gene calls are TRBV25-1 and TRBJ1-2, with TRBD1 matching over 10 bases. Looked up from germline, CDR1 is MGHDK and CDR2 is SYGVNS. V lost 6 bases to trimming and J lost 4 bases; unmatched junction nucleotides: 2. The CDR3 sequence is 13 residues long. DNA for the CDR3: TGTGCCAGCAGCCGGGACAGGGGCTATGGCTACACCTTC. It is translated as CASSRDRGYGYTF.

This chain uses TRBV9 with TRBJ2-1, with TRBD2 matching 9 bases. The CDR3 runs 16 residues. The V gene's germline CDR1 is SGDLS and CDR2 YYNGEE. Trimming cost V 3 bases and J 9 bases; bases outside gene matches: 13. The chain's CDR3 is CASSARLAAGGGEQFF. The CDR3 bases are TGTGCCAGCAGCGCCCGACTAGCGGCTGGAGGTGGTGAGCAGTTCTTC.

The chain links TRBV7-2 to TRBJ2-1; possible D gene TRBD2, 6 bases. This CDR3 region has 14 residues. Germline V gives CDR1 SGHTA, CDR2 FQGNSA. Trimming shortened V by 3 bases and J by 4 bases, and 10 bases separated the two germline ends. CDR3 nucleotides: TGTGCCAGCAGCTTGCCGGGAGAATACAATGAGCAGTTCTTC. It specifies CASSLPGEYNEQFF.

The rearrangement links TRBV6-5 to TRBJ1-1; TRBD1 matches 8 bases. The CDR3 is 14 amino acids. The V segment lost 7 bases and the J segment 4 bases; nucleotides outside the gene matches: 8. The V gene's germline CDR1 is MNHEY and CDR2 SVGAGI. The CDR3: CASKTPGQGTEAFF. CDR3 in DNA: TGTGCCAGCAAGACCCCAGGACAGGGCACTGAAGCTTTCTTT.

The chain links TRBV2 to TRBJ2-2; D is undetermined. CDR1 and CDR2 from the germline V gene are SNHLY and FYNNEI. Trimming pared 4 bases from V and 3 bases from J, leaving 3 bases between. The CDR3 contains 12 residues. The CDR3 DNA sequence: TGTGCCAGCAGTGCCGACACCGGGGAGCTGTTTTTT. It codes for CASSADTGELFF.

The chain employs TRBV9 and TRBJ2-3, with 7 bases aligning to TRBD2. CDR3 size: 15 residues. V dropped 4 bases and J dropped 1; count of bases not matched to a gene: 6. CDR1 and CDR2 (germline): SGDLS, YYNGEE. CDR3 loop: CASSYGGVRTDTQYF. CDR3 nucleotides: TGTGCCAGCAGCTATGGGGGGGTTCGCACAGATACGCAGTATTTT.

The chain employs TRBV7-9 and TRBJ1-4, with no clear D. Germline lookup yields CDR1 SEHNR and CDR2 FQNEAQ (reference sequence). Trimming removed 4 bases at V and 3 bases at J, with 9 bases between. The CDR3 has 14 residues. The CDR3 here is CASSSSGSNEKLFF. CDR3 DNA sequence: TGTGCCAGCAGCTCATCGGGGTCTAATGAAAAACTGTTTTTT.

This clone was detected ten times or more. The CDR3 DNA is TGTGCCAGCAGTTTAGACAGGAATCAGCCCCAGCATTTT. It specifies CASSLDRNQPQHF. The chain carries TRBV12-3 or TRBV12-4 and TRBJ1-5; possible D gene TRBD1, 5 bases. The CDR3 is made up of 13 amino acids. V was pared by 1 base and J by 4 bases, with 5 bases between.

The rearrangement links TRBV27 to TRBJ2-7; TRBD1 matches 12 bases. CDR1 is MNHEY and CDR2 is SMNVEV in the germline V gene (reference sequence). This CDR3 contains 14 residues. The V gene end was trimmed by 7 bases and the J gene end by 2 bases; junction bases not matched to a gene: 3. Here the CDR3 DNA reads TGTGCCAGCATCGGGACAGGGGGCACCTACGAGCAGTACTTC. It codes for CASIGTGGTYEQYF.

This clone was counted a single time. The V gene is TRBV11-2, the J gene TRBJ1-3; the D is unclear. Germline V gene lookup returns CDR1 SGHAT and CDR2 FQNNGV. The CDR3 contains 13 residues. The V end lost 5 bases, the J end lost 2 bases, and 7 bases lay between the germline ends. The CDR3 DNA reads TGTGCCAGCAGCCCTACCACTGGAAACACCATATATTTT. As protein: CASSPTTGNTIYF.

The rearrangement uses TRBV3-1 (or the pseudogene TRBV3-2) and TRBJ2-1; 7 bases agree with TRBD1. The germline gives CDR1 LGHDT, CDR2 YNNKEL (reference sequence). The CDR3 runs 18 residues. V gave up 0 bases and J gave up 5 bases; unmatched junction bases: 13. CDR3 sequence: CASSQDHKTGITDNEQFF. Here the CDR3 DNA reads TGTGCCAGCAGCCAAGATCACAAGACAGGGATAACGGACAATGAGCAGTTCTTC.

The chain carries TRBV19 and TRBJ1-2, with TRBD1 matching 10 bases. Germline loops: CDR1 LNHDA, CDR2 SQIVND (reference sequence). V shed 5 bases and J 0 bases; nucleotides not matched to a gene: 9. CDR3 length: 17 residues. In nucleotides, the CDR3 is TGTGCCAGTAGTGGGTGGGACAGGGGCTCAACTAACTATGGCTACACCTTC. Translation: CASSGWDRGSTNYGYTF.